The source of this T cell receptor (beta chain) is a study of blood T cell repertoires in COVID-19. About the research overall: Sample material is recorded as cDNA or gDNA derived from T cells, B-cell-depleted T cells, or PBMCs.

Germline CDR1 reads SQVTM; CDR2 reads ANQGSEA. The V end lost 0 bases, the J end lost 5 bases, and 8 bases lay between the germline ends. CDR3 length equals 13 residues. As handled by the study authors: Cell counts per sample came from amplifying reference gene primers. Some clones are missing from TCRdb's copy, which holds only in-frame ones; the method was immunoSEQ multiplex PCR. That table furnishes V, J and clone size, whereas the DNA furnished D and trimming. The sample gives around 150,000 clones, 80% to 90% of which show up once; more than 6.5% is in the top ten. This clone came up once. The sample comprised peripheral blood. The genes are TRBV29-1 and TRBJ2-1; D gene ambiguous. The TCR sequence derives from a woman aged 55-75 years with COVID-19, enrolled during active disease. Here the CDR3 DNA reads TGCAGCGTTGAAGATGATCTAAACAATGAGCAGTTCTTC. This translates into CSVEDDLNNEQFF.